This TCR beta chain originates from a study of blood T cell repertoires in COVID-19. Germline V CDR1 and CDR2: KGHSH, LQKENI. V lost 4 bases to trimming and J lost 1 base; unmatched junction nucleotides: 8. The CDR3 loop spans 16 amino acids. Per the authors' pipeline: Amplification of reference gene primers was used by the study to estimate nucleated cell counts. Sequencing used immunoSEQ multiplex PCR; TCRdb keeps in-frame clones, though not all of them. That table supplies the V and J calls and clone size; D and trimming were determined from the DNA. There are 50,000 to 70,000 clones in the sample; roughly 80% occur only once, and 3.2% lies in the top ten.

The source material was peripheral blood. This clonotype was obtained from a man between 60 and 70 years old with acute or convalescent COVID-19. This chain links TRBV18 with TRBJ1-2; 8 positions match TRBD1. The CDR3 spells CASSQGQVPDNYGYTF. Written as DNA, the CDR3 is TGTGCCAGCTCACAGGGACAGGTCCCCGATAACTATGGCTACACCTTC.